One sample yielded the 10 T cell receptor beta chains listed below, sequenced in a study of a mutant IDH1 vaccine in newly diagnosed glioma. Time point specified: week 47, end of study. All doses held 300 ug of mutant IDH1 20-mer peptide, with topical imiquimod. Their specific antigens are unknown. The protocol was immunoSEQ multiplex PCR, while the TCRdb copy is restricted to in-frame clones and leaves out a portion. The profile covers approximately 21,000 clones, with almost 85% appearing a single time and approximately 2.6% taken by the ten largest. This specimen consisted of PBMCs, obtained from a glioma patient whose treatment included an IDH1 peptide vaccine. Receptors originate from a man aged 40-50 years with glioma.

The chain carries TRBV6-5 and TRBJ1-1; the match to TRBD1 covers 7 bases. Germline CDR1 is MNHEY and CDR2 is SVGAGI. Trimming removed 4 bases from V and 1 base from J; junction bases left unmatched: 3. CDR3 length: 14 amino acids. The CDR3 spells CASSLGQWNTEAFF. CDR3 in DNA: TGTGCCAGCAGTTTGGGACAGTGGAACACTGAAGCTTTCTTT.

The V and J genes are TRBV19 and TRBJ1-1; D is unclear. Germline V CDR1 and CDR2: LNHDA, SQIVND (reference sequence). CDR3 size: 15 residues. Between the trimmed V and J ends, which lost 0 bases and 1 base, there was a span of 9 bases. The CDR3 nucleotides read TGTGCCAGTAGTATAGATCGAAGCAGGAACACTGAAGCTTTCTTT. It codes for CASSIDRSRNTEAFF.

This rearrangement joins TRBV14 to TRBJ2-4; D could derive from TRBD1 or TRBD2 (6 bases each). From germline, CDR1 is SGHDN and CDR2 FVKESK. The CDR3 is made up of 14 amino acids. The V and J ends lost 1 base and 7 bases respectively, with 11 bases between them. CDR3 residues: CASSQAGAPNIQYF. For the CDR3, the DNA is TGTGCCAGCAGCCAAGCGGGGGCCCCGAACATTCAGTACTTC. The full variable domain, its missing parts supplied by reference TRBV14 and TRBJ2-4, is EAGVTQFPSHSVIEKGQTVTLRCDPISGHDNLYWYRRVMGKEIKFLLHFVKESKQDESGMPNNRFLAERTGGTYSTLKVQPAELEDSGVYFCASSQAGAPNIQYFGAGTRLSVL.

The chain joins TRBV28 to TRBJ2-6, with D unclear. The germline V gene encodes CDR1 MDHEN and CDR2 SYDVKM. Trimming shortened V by 3 bases and J by 0 bases, and 9 bases separated the two germline ends. The CDR3 loop spans 16 amino acids. CDR3 protein: CASSFPVSSGANVLTF. In DNA, the CDR3 is TGTGCCAGCAGTTTCCCAGTCTCCTCTGGGGCCAACGTCCTGACTTTC.

The rearrangement links TRBV7-2 to TRBJ2-5; D not certain. The V and J ends lost 5 bases and 6 bases respectively, with 7 bases between them. The length of the CDR3 is 11 residues. The V gene's germline CDR1 is SGHTA and CDR2 FQGNSA. The chain's CDR3 is CASSQRQTQYF. The CDR3 DNA reads as TGTGCCAGCAGCCAACGGCAGACCCAGTACTTC.

The chain links TRBV5-5 to TRBJ2-3, with 14 bases fitting TRBD2. The J segment lost 4 bases and the V segment lost 4 bases, leaving 5 bases of the junction unmatched. The CDR3 is made up of 16 amino acids. CDR1 SGHKS and CDR2 YYEKEE come from the germline V gene (reference sequence). The CDR3 DNA reads TGTGCCAGCAGCCTGGGGACTAGCGGGAGCGCAGATACGCAGTATTTT. Translated: CASSLGTSGSADTQYF.

The chain has TRBV7-2 and TRBJ2-7; the match to TRBD2 covers 9 bases. With V trimmed by 1 base and J by 5 bases, 9 bases remained unmatched. Germline lookup yields CDR1 SGHTA and CDR2 FQGNSA. This CDR3 comprises 16 residues. Here the CDR3 DNA reads TGTGCCAGCAGCTTAGTTGGGCTAGCGGGAAACAACGAGCAGTACTTC. Protein sequence: CASSLVGLAGNNEQYF.

The gene calls are TRBV2 and TRBJ1-2; maybe TRBD1 (6 bases). V was pared by 8 bases and J by 5 bases, with 15 bases between. Germline V gene sequence: CDR1 SNHLY, CDR2 FYNNEI. The CDR3 contains 13 residues. Here the CDR3 reads CASGGGRGYGYTF. In DNA, the CDR3 is TGTGCCAGCGGGGGGGGGCGAGGTTATGGCTACACCTTC. The whole variable domain, filled in from reference TRBV2 and TRBJ1-2, reads EPEVTQTPSHQVTQMGQEVILRCVPISNHLYFYWYRQILGQKVEFLVSFYNNEISEKSEIFDDQFSVERPDGSNFTLKIRSTKLEDSAMYFCASGGGRGYGYTFGSGTRLTVV.

V is TRBV5-4 and J is TRBJ2-7; D is uncertain. The CDR3 has 13 amino acids. Germline assignment: CDR1 SGHNT and CDR2 YYREEE (reference sequence). Between the trimmed V and J ends, which lost 3 bases and 3 bases, there was a span of 10 bases. The CDR3 sequence: CASSYGRNYEQYF. CDR3 DNA: TGTGCCAGCAGCTACGGACGGAACTACGAGCAGTACTTC.

CDR3 nucleotides: TGTGCCAGCAGCGAAGGGACTAGCGGGATATATACGCAGTATTTT. Translating gives CASSEGTSGIYTQYF. J is TRBJ2-3 and V is TRBV7-2, with 13 positions matching TRBD2. The length of the CDR3 is 15 residues. The J segment lost 7 bases and the V segment lost 5 bases, leaving 6 bases of the junction unmatched. CDR1 and CDR2 (germline): SGHTA, FQGNSA.